The present TCR beta chain was sequenced within a study of blood T cell repertoires in COVID-19. Study overall: COVID-19 samples collected from the United States, Italy and Spain covered acute and convalescent phases.

Sequenced by immunoSEQ multiplex PCR; TCRdb stores in-frame clones only, minus some. Among about 140,000 clones, about three quarters were seen once, and the ten largest hold under 3%. The CDR3 loop spans 14 amino acids. V lost 4 bases and J lost 7, with 11 bases in between. Germline V gives CDR1 SGHTA, CDR2 FQGTGA. This sequence was found in a woman in her forties or fifties who had recovered from COVID-19. Sequencing was done on a sample of PBMCs or T cells enriched from blood (not recorded which). J is TRBJ1-6 and V is TRBV7-3, with D perhaps matching TRBD1 (6 bases). The chain's CDR3 is CASSSGQRNSPLHF. Written as DNA, the CDR3 is TGTGCCAGCAGCTCAGGACAGAGGAATTCACCCCTCCACTTT.